This TCR beta chain was sequenced for a study of immune evolution from preneoplasia to lung adenocarcinoma listed by TCRdb under 2021. General notes on the study: HLA loss of heterozygosity was found in under 8.5% of AIS, roughly 16% of MIA and more than 25% of ADC lesions, and in no AAH lesions. The sample size was set by how many specimens were available, not by a prior power calculation. POLYSOLVER was used to infer Class I HLA alleles from exome data, and LOHHLA was used to detect allele-specific HLA loss. Resected precursor lesions (AAH, AIS, MIA) and invasive adenocarcinomas were compared against paired morphologically normal lung tissue. TCR sequencing data were obtained from around 56 patients. Whole exome sequencing and methylation data from the same cohort of nodules were integrated with the immune data. In total, the cohort included 50 or so patients with pulmonary nodules, all of whom underwent surgical resection. Immune contexture across lung adenocarcinoma precursors and invasive adenocarcinoma was profiled using immune gene expression, TCR sequencing and multiplex immunofluorescence. According to the study, roughly 100 samples were used for TCR sequencing.

The immunoSEQ hsTCRbeta Kit was used to sequence TCR beta CDR3 regions from DNA. Per the authors' processing: TCR sequencing data were analysed with the ImmunoSEQ Analyzer. T cell clonality was defined as 1 minus Pielou's evenness, calculated on productive rearrangements. The inverse Simpson index, applied to productive templates, was used to measure T cell diversity. T cell density was defined as TCR beta template counts normalized to usable DNA, with usable DNA estimated by amplifying and sequencing housekeeping genes. Two-sided Kruskal-Wallis tests were used to compare TCR metrics between histologic stages. As stored in TCRdb, this immuneACCESS dataset retains in-frame rearrangements with V and J assigned. A fraction of the clones does not appear; measured against another copy, unresolved V genes explain less than half of the discrepancy, and the remainder lacks a known reason. V, J and clone size are taken as reported in that table, and D and trimming were inferred from the DNA itself. The sample includes 7,500 or so clones, with under 75% observed a single time. Jointly, the top ten make up around 8.8% of the sample.

CDR1 and CDR2 are read off the germline V gene as SGHAT and FQNNGV. The CDR3 runs 15 amino acids, cysteine and phenylalanine included. Only CDR3 DNA is held: 45 bases, read in frame from base 1. Between the V and J ends, shortened by 2 bases and 3 bases respectively, the junction contains 13 bases. Broader findings and caveats from the paper: Compared with EGFR-mutant or double wild-type lesions, KRAS-mutant nodules had the highest T cell clonality. All patients were from Japan and China, so applicability to Western populations was uncertain. The highest clonality was observed in normal lung, whereas higher T cell density and diversity but lower clonality appeared to be present in later-stage lesions. The findings rested on association rather than direct causation, and larger cohorts with long-term follow-up and longitudinal biopsies were considered necessary. Normal lung had the highest top T cell clone frequencies, which appeared to decline progressively from AAH through AIS, MIA and invasive adenocarcinoma.

Worth noting for this clone: It lacks a known antigen. No much larger clone is present one base from it, and per-base qualities are unavailable.

Between the mid-2010s and the late 2010s, the patients underwent resection in either Japan or China. Two lung cancer pathologists independently reviewed H&E slides to confirm the histologic diagnosis of every case. Premalignant or tumor cells were enriched for nucleic acid extraction by macro-dissection performed after pathologic assessment. FFPE tissue was used for DNA isolation with the AllPrep DNA/RNA FFPE Kit. The sample comprised FFPE atypical adenomatous hyperplasia tissue from the lung. Sample cell subset or site, as interpreted from the label and publication: atypical adenomatous hyperplasia (AAH), lung preneoplasia. The receptor comes from a donor aged 70 or over with lung adenocarcinoma. Some clones in this sample may be carry-over from other donors' samples. The chain links TRBV11-2 with TRBJ1-1, and possibly TRBD1, on 6 matching bases. The CDR3 reads CASSLQQGGDTEAFF. Read as DNA, the sequence is TGTGCCAGCAGCTTACAACAGGGAGGGGACACTGAAGCTTTCTTT.